One and the same sample provided the 21 T cell receptor beta chains below, sequenced in a study of cytomegalovirus exposure and HLA in healthy donors. PCR primers comprised 60 Vbeta and 13 Jbeta primers. The repertoire was sequenced with immunoSEQ multiplex PCR; TCRdb's copy has only in-frame clones and lacks some. Among under 150,000 clones listed, about 70% were seen once. Sequenced input: PBMCs. Receptor source: an older woman in good health and CMV-seropositive.

This chain joins TRBV7-3 and TRBJ2-1, with a tentative D call TRBD2 (6 bases). Trimming cost V 1 base and J 8 bases, with 12 bases left between them. There are 14 residues in the CDR3. The germline V gene has CDR1 SGHTA and CDR2 FQGTGA. For the CDR3, the DNA is TGTGCCAGCAGCTTAAATCCCGGGGGTTATGAGCAGTTCTTC. Its translation is CASSLNPGGYEQFF.

The chain employs TRBV7-3 and TRBJ1-2, with a possible D match to TRBD1 (6 bases). V shed 5 bases and J shed 6 bases, with 25 bases lying between them. The CDR3 is made up of 17 amino acids. CDR1 and CDR2 from the germline V gene are SGHTA and FQGTGA. CDR3 nucleotide sequence: TGTGCCAGCAGCCGAAGCTCAAGCCCGGGGAGGGGGAATGGCTACACCTTC. Encoded protein: CASSRSSSPGRGNGYTF.

V usage is TRBV2 and J usage is TRBJ1-1; D gene ambiguous. The CDR3 contains 13 residues. Deletions cut 7 bases from V and 0 bases from J, with 9 bases between. From germline, CDR1 is SNHLY and CDR2 FYNNEI. CDR3 loop: CASKQIMNTEAFF. CDR3 coding DNA: TGTGCCAGCAAACAGATCATGAACACTGAAGCTTTCTTT.

The chain carries TRBV29-1 and TRBJ2-2, with 9 bases identical to TRBD2. The V and J ends lost 3 bases and 7 bases, in that order; junction bases with no gene match: 6. The germline V gene encodes CDR1 SQVTM and CDR2 ANQGSEA. The CDR3 runs 14 residues. DNA for the CDR3: TGCAGCGTTGACGAGACTAGCGGCGGCGGGGAGCTGTTTTTT. Translation gives CSVDETSGGGELFF.

The chain recombines TRBV7-3 with TRBJ2-7; 7 bases are shared with TRBD2. CDR3 length equals 13 residues. Germline V lookup: CDR1 SGHTA, CDR2 FQGTGA. Trimming cost V 5 bases and J 2 bases; bases outside gene matches: 3. Here the CDR3 DNA reads TGTGCCAGCAGCCCCGGGGGGACCTACGAGCAGTACTTC. Amino acid sequence: CASSPGGTYEQYF.

This clone was observed once. This chain joins TRBV19 and TRBJ2-1; 8 bases map to TRBD1. Germline trimming cut 6 bases from V and 7 bases from J; bases unmatched to any gene: 5. CDR3 size: 13 residues. Germline lookup yields CDR1 LNHDA and CDR2 SQIVND (reference sequence). The CDR3 loop reads CASSGQGRNEQFF. CDR3 DNA sequence: TGTGCCAGTAGCGGACAGGGACGGAATGAGCAGTTCTTC.

The V call is TRBV11-2, the J call TRBJ2-1; TRBD1 agrees at 9 bases. Trimming removed 2 bases from V and 6 bases from J; junction bases left unmatched: 5. From germline, CDR1 is SGHAT and CDR2 FQNNGV. The CDR3 is 15 residues long. CDR3 bases: TGTGCCAGCAGCTTAACGGGACAGGGCAGCAATGAGCAGTTCTTC. Its translation is CASSLTGQGSNEQFF.

The chain links TRBV7-9 to TRBJ2-7; 12 positions match TRBD2. Germline loops: CDR1 SEHNR, CDR2 FQNEAQ (reference sequence). The CDR3 is 16 residues long. V lost 1 base, J lost 4 bases, and 5 bases stayed unmatched. CDR3 in amino acids: CASSLGASGGAYEQYF. In nucleotides, the CDR3 is TGTGCCAGCAGCTTAGGAGCTAGCGGGGGGGCTTACGAGCAGTACTTC.

V is TRBV27 and J is TRBJ1-2; TRBD1 matches 10 bases. The CDR3 extends over 14 amino acids. V shed 3 bases and J 6 bases; nucleotides not matched to a gene: 4. Germline V CDR1 and CDR2: MNHEY, SMNVEV (reference sequence). CDR3 in amino acids: CASSFRQGANGYTF. In nucleotides, the CDR3 is TGTGCCAGCAGTTTCCGACAGGGGGCTAATGGCTACACCTTC.

The rearrangement joins TRBV27 to TRBJ2-1; weak D call: TRBD1 (6 bases). Germline loops: CDR1 MNHEY, CDR2 SMNVEV (reference sequence). V was shortened by 7 bases and J by 1 base, with 20 bases between the two germline ends. The CDR3 is 17 residues long. The CDR3 region is CASTTTEFRGSYNEQFF. DNA for the CDR3: TGTGCCAGCACCACCACCGAGTTCAGGGGATCCTACAATGAGCAGTTCTTC.

V and J are TRBV14 and TRBJ1-1; perhaps TRBD1 as D (6 bases). Germline values: CDR1 SGHDN, CDR2 FVKESK. V lost 4 bases, J lost 6 bases, and 15 bases lay in between. The length of the CDR3 is 14 residues. The CDR3 DNA reads TGTGCCAGCAGCCTTTACTACAGGGTGGCTGAAGCTTTCTTT. Amino acid sequence: CASSLYYRVAEAFF.

The chain joins TRBV6-6 to TRBJ2-1, with 11 bases fitting TRBD1. CDR3 size: 14 residues. Trimming took 5 bases from V and 7 from J; bases not matched to a gene: 4. CDR1 and CDR2 (germline): MNHNY, SVGAGI (reference sequence). CDR3 protein: CASSNGQGANEQFF. CDR3 DNA: TGTGCCAGCAGTAACGGACAGGGGGCTAATGAGCAGTTCTTC.

The J gene is TRBJ1-5, the V gene TRBV4-1, with D tentatively TRBD1 (5 bases). In germline, CDR1 is MGHRA, CDR2 YSYEKL. The V and J ends lost 3 bases and 4 bases respectively, with 16 bases between them. This CDR3 has 16 amino acids. The CDR3 DNA is TGCGCCAGCAGCCACCTGGGGGAGGGAGAAAATCAGCCCCAGCATTTT. Amino acid sequence: CASSHLGEGENQPQHF.

V is TRBV9 and J is TRBJ1-1; TRBD1 matches at 7 bases. Germline V gene data show CDR1 as SGDLS and CDR2 as YYNGEE. Trimming took 4 bases from V and 0 from J; bases not matched to a gene: 9. The CDR3 sequence is 16 residues long. The CDR3 coding sequence is TGTGCCAGCAGCCCCCGACAGGGTCCCATGAACACTGAAGCTTTCTTT. Protein product: CASSPRQGPMNTEAFF.

This clone was seen more than once but under ten times. The V call is TRBV19, the J call TRBJ1-3, with D perhaps matching TRBD1 (6 bases). In germline, CDR1 is LNHDA, CDR2 SQIVND (reference sequence). This CDR3 has 15 residues. The V and J ends lost 5 bases and 5 bases respectively, with 16 bases between them. In DNA, the CDR3 is TGTGCCAGTAGTCCCTCCGGGGGGGCTCGAAACACCATATATTTT. Its translation is CASSPSGGARNTIYF.

This rearrangement joins TRBV5-1 to TRBJ2-1, with a weak D call TRBD2 (5 bases). CDR1 and CDR2 from the germline V gene are SGHRS and YFSETQ. This CDR3 is 15 amino acids long. The germline V and J ends were trimmed by 4 bases and 3 bases, with 14 bases remaining between them. In DNA form, the CDR3 reads TGCGCCAGCAGCATACAAGGTGAGGGCTACAATGAGCAGTTCTTC. Its protein is CASSIQGEGYNEQFF. The full variable domain, its missing parts supplied by reference TRBV5-1 and TRBJ2-1, is KAGVTQTPRYLIKTRGQQVTLSCSPISGHRSVSWYQQTPGQGLQFLFEYFSETQRNKGNFPGRFSGRQFSNSRSEMNVSTLELGDSALYLCASSIQGEGYNEQFFGPGTRLTVL.

V usage is TRBV7-9 and J usage is TRBJ2-5, with 14 bases that match TRBD2. V dropped 5 bases and J dropped 4; count of bases not matched to a gene: 3. This CDR3 is 15 amino acids long. CDR1 and CDR2 (germline): SEHNR, FQNEAQ (reference sequence). As DNA, the CDR3 is TGTGCCAGCAGCGAAGGGACTAGCGGGGGAGAGACCCAGTACTTC. Protein product: CASSEGTSGGETQYF.

In its sample, this clone was seen once. Within the sample, other DNA sequences also encode this same CDR3. This chain uses TRBV6-1 with TRBJ1-5; the match to TRBD1 covers 10 bases. This CDR3 is built from 14 residues. Unmatched junction bases numbered 3, after V lost 4 bases and J lost 6 bases. Germline V lookup: CDR1 MNHNS, CDR2 SASEGT. This chain's CDR3 is CASSGTGGGQPQHF. The CDR3 nucleotides read TGTGCCAGCAGTGGGACAGGGGGAGGTCAGCCCCAGCATTTT.

This sequence joins TRBV7-2 and TRBJ2-3, with 7 bases matching TRBD2. After removal of 4 bases from V and 3 bases from J, the junction contained 4 bases not matched to a gene. Germline-derived CDR1 and CDR2 are SGHTA and FQGNSA. The CDR3 extends over 14 amino acids. CDR3 in amino acids: CASSSGLVTDTQYF. The DNA of the CDR3 is TGTGCCAGCAGCTCCGGACTAGTTACAGATACGCAGTATTTT.

The rearrangement uses TRBV5-4 and TRBJ1-4; D is undetermined. Germline CDR1 is SGHNT and CDR2 is YYREEE (reference sequence). V lost 4 bases and J 2 bases, leaving 15 bases between the germline ends. The length of the CDR3 is 16 residues. The CDR3 DNA reads TGTGCCAGCAGCCCCGGGTTGGAGGGTACTAATGAAAAACTGTTTTTT. It codes for CASSPGLEGTNEKLFF. Variable domain in full (rest from reference TRBV5-4 and TRBJ1-4): ETGVTQSPTHLIKTRGQQVTLRCSSQSGHNTVSWYQQALGQGPQFIFQYYREEENGRGNFPPRFSGLQFPNYSSELNVNALELDDSALYLCASSPGLEGTNEKLFFGSGTQLSVL.

The DNA for the CDR3 is TGTGCCAGCAGCCTTTTCCTAGGCTACACCTTC. Protein sequence: CASSLFLGYTF. The chain has TRBV5-8 and TRBJ1-2, with D unclear. Germline loops: CDR1 SGHTS, CDR2 YDEGEE. The CDR3 sequence is 11 residues long. Trimming cost V 4 bases and J 8 bases, with 9 bases left between them.